This TCR beta chain was captured in a study of blood T cell repertoires in COVID-19. Study-level background: The United States, Italy and Spain were the sources of the acute and convalescent COVID-19 samples. Sources were T cells, B-cell-depleted T cells, or PBMCs; the material itself was cDNA or gDNA.

The ends were cut back, 4 bases at V and 5 bases at J, with 12 bases in the middle. This CDR3 is 14 amino acids long. Germline values: CDR1 MGHRA, CDR2 YSYEKL. Clones were sequenced by immunoSEQ multiplex PCR, and TCRdb holds only the in-frame ones, with some missing. The sample gives approximately 470,000 clones, approximately 83% of which show up once; under 4% is in the top ten. The rearrangement joins TRBV4-1 to TRBJ1-5; D call uncertain. Sequenced material: peripheral blood. This TCR came from a human donor in a cohort sampled during active COVID-19. The CDR3: CASSPQTNYQPQHF. The CDR3 region has the DNA TGCGCCAGCAGCCCTCAAACTAACTATCAGCCCCAGCATTTT.